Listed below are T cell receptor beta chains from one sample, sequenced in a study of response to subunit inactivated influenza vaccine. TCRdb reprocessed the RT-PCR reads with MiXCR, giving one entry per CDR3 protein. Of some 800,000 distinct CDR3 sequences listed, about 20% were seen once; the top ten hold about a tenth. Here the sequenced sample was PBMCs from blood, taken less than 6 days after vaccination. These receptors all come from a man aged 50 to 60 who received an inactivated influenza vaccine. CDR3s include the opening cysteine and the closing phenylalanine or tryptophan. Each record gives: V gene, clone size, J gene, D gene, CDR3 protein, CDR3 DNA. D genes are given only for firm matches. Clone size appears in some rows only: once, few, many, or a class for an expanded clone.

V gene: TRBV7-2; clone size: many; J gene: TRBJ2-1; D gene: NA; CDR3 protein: CASSLFREQFF; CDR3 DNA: TGTGCCAGCAGCTTATTCCGCGAGCAGTTCTTC
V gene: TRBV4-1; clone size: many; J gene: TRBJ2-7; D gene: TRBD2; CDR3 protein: CASSQGRLAGGQTYEQYF; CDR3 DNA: TGCGCCAGCAGCCAAGGCCGGCTAGCGGGGGGGCAAACCTACGAGCAGTACTTC
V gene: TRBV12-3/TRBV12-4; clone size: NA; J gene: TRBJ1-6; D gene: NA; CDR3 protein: CASSLRGQGPLHF; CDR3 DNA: TGTGCCAGCAGTTTAAGGGGTCAAGGGCCCCTCCACTTT
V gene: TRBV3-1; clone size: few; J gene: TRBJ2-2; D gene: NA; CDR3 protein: CASSRQLQGGELFF; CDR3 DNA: TGTGCCAGCAGCCGACAGTTACAAGGCGGGGAGCTGTTTTTT
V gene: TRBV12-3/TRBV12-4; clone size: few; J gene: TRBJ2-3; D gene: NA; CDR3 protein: CASSLAPADTQYF; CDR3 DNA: TGTGCCAGCAGTTTAGCCCCTGCGGATACGCAGTATTTT
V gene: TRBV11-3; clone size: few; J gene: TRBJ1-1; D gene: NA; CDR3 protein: CASSARPTGEAFF; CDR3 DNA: TGTGCCAGCAGCGCCCGTCCTACAGGGGAAGCTTTCTTT
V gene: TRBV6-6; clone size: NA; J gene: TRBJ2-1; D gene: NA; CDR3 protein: CASIFANEQFF; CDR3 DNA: TGTGCCAGCATTTTCGCAAATGAGCAGTTCTTC
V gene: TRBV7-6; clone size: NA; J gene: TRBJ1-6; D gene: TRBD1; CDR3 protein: CASSYSTGGGNSPLHF; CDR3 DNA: TGTGCCAGCAGCTACTCGACAGGGGGTGGGAATTCACCCCTCCACTTT
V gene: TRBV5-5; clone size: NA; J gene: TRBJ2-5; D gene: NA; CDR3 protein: CASSLLASQETQYF; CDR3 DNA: TGTGCCAGCAGCTTGCTAGCCTCCCAAGAGACCCAGTACTTC
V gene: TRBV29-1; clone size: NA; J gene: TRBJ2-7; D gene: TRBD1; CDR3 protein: CSFKRGTGAYEQYF; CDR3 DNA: TGCAGCTTCAAAAGAGGGACAGGGGCCTACGAGCAGTACTTC
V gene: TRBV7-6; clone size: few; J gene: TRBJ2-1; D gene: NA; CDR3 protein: CASSLWFGHDNEQFF; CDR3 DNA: TGTGCCAGCAGCTTATGGTTCGGACACGACAATGAGCAGTTCTTC
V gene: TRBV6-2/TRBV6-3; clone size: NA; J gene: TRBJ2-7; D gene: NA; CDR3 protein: CASSYSGTETYEQYF; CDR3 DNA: TGTGCCAGCAGTTACTCCGGGACGGAGACCTACGAGCAGTACTTC
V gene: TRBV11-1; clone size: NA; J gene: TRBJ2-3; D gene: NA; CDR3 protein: CASSFIGASRSTDTQYF; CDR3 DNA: TGTGCCAGCAGCTTCATCGGAGCGAGTAGGAGCACAGATACGCAGTATTTT
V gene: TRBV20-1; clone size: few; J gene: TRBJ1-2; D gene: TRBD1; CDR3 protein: CSARATGQVSSNYGYTF; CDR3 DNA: TGCAGTGCTAGAGCAACGGGACAGGTCTCTTCTAACTATGGCTACACCTTC
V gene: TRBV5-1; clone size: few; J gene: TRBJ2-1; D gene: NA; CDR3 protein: CASSLESVLNEQFF; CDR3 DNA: TGCGCCAGCAGCTTGGAAAGCGTCCTCAATGAGCAGTTCTTC
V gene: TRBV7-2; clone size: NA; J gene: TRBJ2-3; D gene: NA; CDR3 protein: CASSLVFVAVGGDTQYF; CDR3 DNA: TGTGCCAGCAGCTTAGTTTTTGTAGCGGTAGGGGGGGATACGCAGTATTTT
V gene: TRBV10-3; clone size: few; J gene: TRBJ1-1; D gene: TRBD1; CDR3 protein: CAISEPSPRTGGAGVGEAFF; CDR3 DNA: TGTGCCATCAGTGAACCCTCCCCTAGGACAGGGGGCGCAGGAGTGGGCGAAGCTTTCTTT
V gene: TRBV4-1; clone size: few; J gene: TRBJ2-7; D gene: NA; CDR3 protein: CASSQGYGLLGTYEQYF; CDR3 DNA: TGCGCCAGCAGCCAAGGATACGGACTGTTAGGTACCTACGAGCAGTACTTC
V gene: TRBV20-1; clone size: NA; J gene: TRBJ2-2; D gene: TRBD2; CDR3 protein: CSASGRVNTGELFF; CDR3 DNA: TGCAGTGCTAGCGGGAGGGTTAACACCGGGGAGCTGTTTTTT
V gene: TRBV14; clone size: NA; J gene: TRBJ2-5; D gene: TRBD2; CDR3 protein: CASSRLREGGETQYF; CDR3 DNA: TGTGCCAGCAGCCGTTTGCGGGAGGGCGGCGAGACCCAGTACTTC
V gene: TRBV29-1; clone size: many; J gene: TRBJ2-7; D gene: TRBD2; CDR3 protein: CSVEGISGRAPGEQYF; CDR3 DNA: TGCAGCGTTGAAGGGATTAGCGGGAGGGCCCCAGGCGAGCAGTACTTC
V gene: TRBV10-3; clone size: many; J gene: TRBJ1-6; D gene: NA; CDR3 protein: CAISDGTGTDNSPLHF; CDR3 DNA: TGTGCCATCAGTGATGGAACCGGGACGGATAATTCACCCCTCCACTTT
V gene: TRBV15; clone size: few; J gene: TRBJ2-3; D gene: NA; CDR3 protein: CATSLQGGPGDTQYF; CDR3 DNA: TGTGCCACCAGCCTGCAGGGGGGTCCTGGAGATACGCAGTATTTT
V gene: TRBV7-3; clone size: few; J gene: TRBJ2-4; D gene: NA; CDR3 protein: CASSPKPRILAKNIQYF; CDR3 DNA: TGTGCCAGCAGCCCCAAGCCGCGCATACTAGCCAAAAACATTCAGTACTTC
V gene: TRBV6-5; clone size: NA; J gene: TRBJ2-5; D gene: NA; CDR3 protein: CASSYQVTAHQETQYF; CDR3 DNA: TGTGCCAGCAGTTATCAAGTTACAGCGCACCAAGAGACCCAGTACTTC
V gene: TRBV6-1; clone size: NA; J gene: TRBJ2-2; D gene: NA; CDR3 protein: CASSVGPQGRITGELFF; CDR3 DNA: TGTGCCAGCAGCGTCGGTCCACAGGGGAGGATCACCGGGGAGCTGTTTTTT
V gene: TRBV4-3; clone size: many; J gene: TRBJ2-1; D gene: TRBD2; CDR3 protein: CASSQGLAGVGNEQFF; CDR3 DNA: TGCGCCAGCAGCCAAGGACTAGCGGGAGTGGGGAATGAGCAGTTCTTC
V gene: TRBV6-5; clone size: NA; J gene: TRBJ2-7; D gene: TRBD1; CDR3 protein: CASSYWDREYEQYF; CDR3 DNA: TGTGCCAGCAGTTACTGGGACAGGGAATACGAGCAGTACTTC
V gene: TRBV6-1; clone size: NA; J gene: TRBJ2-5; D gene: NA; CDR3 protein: CASSELTGRSSQYF; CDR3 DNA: TGTGCCAGCAGTGAACTCACAGGGAGGTCATCCCAGTACTTC
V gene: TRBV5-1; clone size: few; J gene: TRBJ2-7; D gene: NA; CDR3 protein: CASSFNPSYEQYF; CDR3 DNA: TGCGCCAGCAGCTTTAATCCCTCCTACGAGCAGTACTTC
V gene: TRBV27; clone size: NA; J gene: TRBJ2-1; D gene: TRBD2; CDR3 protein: CASSPRTSGVNEQFF; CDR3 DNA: TGTGCCAGCAGTCCCCGGACTAGCGGGGTTAATGAGCAGTTCTTC
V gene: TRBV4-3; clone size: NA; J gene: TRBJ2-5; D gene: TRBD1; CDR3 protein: CASSQDPYRGTQETQYF; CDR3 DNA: TGCGCCAGCAGCCAAGATCCTTACAGGGGAACGCAAGAGACCCAGTACTTC
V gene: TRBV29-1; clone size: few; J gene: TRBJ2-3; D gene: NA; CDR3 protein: CSVQGRYTDTQYF; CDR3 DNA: TGCAGCGTCCAGGGGCGGTACACAGATACGCAGTATTTT
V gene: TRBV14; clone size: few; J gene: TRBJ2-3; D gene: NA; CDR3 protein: CASSPPGTSWDTQYF; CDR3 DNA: TGTGCCAGCAGCCCCCCCGGGACGTCCTGGGATACGCAGTATTTT